A selection of T cell receptor beta chains follows, all from one sample in a study of blood T cell repertoires in COVID-19. The assay was immunoSEQ multiplex PCR, and TCRdb's table has in-frame clones only and misses some. The table shows more than 150,000 clones, with roughly 87% occurring only once. Sequencing was done on a sample of PBMCs or T cells enriched from blood (not recorded which). These receptors were taken from a man aged 50-59 years who had recovered from COVID-19. Each CDR3 is given with its conserved first and last residue. A D gene is named only where the DNA matches it firmly. Clone size, where shown, is once, few, many, or a class for clones that have expanded.

14	TRBJ1-6	TRBV18	TRBD1	NA	TGTGCCAGCTCACTGGGACAGGGTCGGTCACCCCTCCACTTT	CASSLGQGRSPLHF
14	TRBJ1-5	TRBV6-5	TRBD1	NA	TGTGCGGTGGGAAGGACAGGGGGCGTGGAGCCCCAGCATTTT	CAVGRTGGVEPQHF
15	TRBJ2-7	TRBV6-5	TRBD2	NA	TGTGCCAGCAGGGCCGGGACTAGCGGGGGATACGAGCAGTACTTC	CASRAGTSGGYEQYF
17	TRBJ1-5	TRBV10-1	TRBD1	NA	TGCGCCAGCAGTGAGTTGGGGGCGACAGGGAGCAATCAGCCCCAGCATTTT	CASSELGATGSNQPQHF
13	TRBJ1-2	TRBV28	TRBD1	NA	TGTGCCACGAACACAGGGGAAGGAAGAGGCTACACCTTC	CATNTGEGRGYTF
15	TRBJ2-2	TRBV5-6	NA	NA	TGTGCCAGCAGCTTGTACCGGGTCGGCACCGGGGAGCTGTTTTTT	CASSLYRVGTGELFF
17	TRBJ1-1	TRBV5-6	NA	NA	TGTGCCAGCATCCACCCTCTTCCAGGGGATCGGAGCACTGAAGCTTTCTTT	CASIHPLPGDRSTEAFF
15	TRBJ2-7	TRBV5-5	NA	NA	TGTGCCAGCAGCTTGGCTGCCAGTAACTCCTACGAGCAGTACTTC	CASSLAASNSYEQYF
11	TRBJ1-2	TRBV3-1/TRBV3-2	NA	NA	TGTGCCAGCAGCCAAGCTGTCGGCTACACCTTC	CASSQAVGYTF
16	TRBJ2-3	TRBV3-1/TRBV3-2	NA	NA	TGTGCCAGCAGCCAAGAGATGGCAGGGTACATCGATACGCAGTATTTT	CASSQEMAGYIDTQYF
19	TRBJ1-5	TRBV28	TRBD1	NA	TGTGCCAGCACAATCCCCAGTGGTCGGACAGGGGATAGCAATCAGCCCCAGCATTTT	CASTIPSGRTGDSNQPQHF
17	TRBJ1-6	TRBV3-1/TRBV3-2	TRBD1	few	TGTGCCAGCAGCCGAGGAGGGACAGGGGGTTCGAATTCACCCCTCCACTTT	CASSRGGTGGSNSPLHF
19	TRBJ2-3	TRBV7-8	TRBD1	once	TGTGCCAGCAGCTTAGAGATTGACGGACAGGGAGAAAGCACAGATACGCAGTATTTT	CASSLEIDGQGESTDTQYF
12	TRBJ1-1	TRBV2	NA	once	TGTGCCAGCAGTTTCAGGGTCCCTGAAGCTTTCTTT	CASSFRVPEAFF
14	TRBJ2-2	TRBV19	NA	NA	TGTGCCAGTCTCGGGCAGGGGATATCCGGGGAGCTGTTTTTT	CASLGQGISGELFF
12	TRBJ1-5	TRBV28	NA	once	TGTGCCAGCACCTTGGGGGGGGAGCCCCAGCATTTT	CASTLGGEPQHF